This T cell receptor beta chain is drawn from a study of CD8+ T cells in alopecia areata (dated by TCRdb to 2016 to 2019). For context, the study as a whole: To study T cell clonal expansion in alopecia areata, the researchers applied high-throughput TCRbeta sequencing to both the C3H/HeJ mouse model and human patients. In humans, TCRbeta sequencing was performed on scalp tissue and on sorted CD4+ and CD8+ peripheral blood T cells from healthy controls and from patients with patchy or totalis/universalis alopecia areata. Scalp clonality was compared across normal scalp (n=4), patchy alopecia areata scalp (n=8), and alopecia totalis/universalis scalp (n=8). The RNA source kit depended on sample type: the PAXgene miRNA kit for fixed scalp, the miRNeasy kit for PBMCs, and the RNeasy kit for mouse skin. Amplification of TCRbeta CDR3 regions was done by immunoSEQ multiplex PCR using 35 Vbeta forward primers and 13 Jbeta reverse primers.

Preparation of the library involved the immunoSEQ multiplex PCR assay. RNA was extracted from all samples and reverse transcribed into cDNA, which served as template for TCR sequencing. SuperScript III was used to make first-strand cDNA, primed with a 2:1 mix of oligo-dT and random hexamers. A synthetic immune receptor repertoire was used to measure amplification bias, and any remaining bias was corrected computationally. The study's own analysis went as follows. Raw reads were preprocessed for error removal, and CDR3 was defined according to IMGT conventions as running from the conserved cysteine to phenylalanine. To get clonality, Shannon entropy was normalized by log2 of the number of productive unique TCRs and the result was subtracted from 1. Scalp TCRbeta sequences were cross-referenced with sorted blood CD4 and CD8 repertoires so that the CD4 or CD8 identity of scalp clones could be inferred. The source is immuneACCESS, and TCRdb retained only in-frame sequences with V and J called. Part of the clones is not carried over; for the studies checked, unresolved V genes explain less than half of this, and the remainder is unexplained. The DNA was the basis for D and trimming; V, J and clone size are from that table. This sample holds 140,000 to 150,000 clones; approximately 60% were observed only once. 35% to 40% of the sample goes to the ten largest clones.

The full study reports these points: Unlike mouse skin, which is dominated by gammadelta T cells, normal human skin has resident alphabeta T cells that are also sequenced, and this complicates analysis of the scalp TCR repertoire. Compared with normal scalp, lesional scalp, particularly in alopecia totalis/universalis, had higher clonality and more expanded CD8+ clones, which suggests antigenic drive. TCR sequences shared between patients were less clear than in mice, possibly partly because of HLA diversity in the patient population.

After PBMCs were isolated by density centrifugation and stained for CD3, CD4 and CD8, a FACSAria was used to sort CD4+ and CD8+ T cells. Scalp biopsies and blood samples were obtained from unaffected controls. Trimming at the junction amounts to 6 bases on V and 4 bases on J, and the germline ends lie 12 bases apart. Via the germline V gene, CDR1 is SQVTM and CDR2 ANQGSEA. From the cysteine up to the phenylalanine, the CDR3 has a length of 12 residues. Kept here is only the CDR3 DNA, which spans 36 bases and is read in frame from base 1. A remark on this clone: Its antigen has not been determined. There are no base qualities to consult, and no much larger clone falls within one base.

The V and J genes are TRBV29-1 and TRBJ1-2; TRBD1 is possibly the D segment (6 matching bases). This clonotype was obtained from a human donor in good health. Specimen: CD8+ T cells sorted from blood. The CDR3 protein sequence reads: CSVKARGYGYTF. The bases read TGCAGCGTGAAAGCCAGGGGCTATGGCTACACCTTC.